This entry is about one TCR beta chain. Its cognate antigen is unknown. The sample is drawn from a study of cytomegalovirus exposure and HLA in healthy donors. Use of 60 Vbeta and 13 Jbeta primers characterized the PCR. The protocol was immunoSEQ multiplex PCR, while the TCRdb copy is restricted to in-frame clones and leaves out a portion. The sample records 150,000 to 200,000 clones, about three quarters being singletons. General observations from the study: A later analysis found common viral pathogens apparently linked to several of the most significant clusters. Sequencing artifact likely explains a cluster of highly shared sequence variants. Indistinguishable V segments, including TRBV6-2 and TRBV6-3, were excluded. Immune exposure information comprised only CMV serostatus.

V shed 0 bases and J shed 4 bases, with 14 bases lying between them. CDR3 length: 15 residues. The germline V gene encodes CDR1 GTSNPN and CDR2 SVGIG (reference sequence). The chain is built from TRBV30 and TRBJ2-3, with D perhaps TRBD2 (7 bases). The sequencing input was PBMCs. The clonotype comes from a man between 18 and 35 years old in good health and CMV-seropositive. As DNA, the CDR3 is TGTGCCTGGAGTGTGGGGCGGGGGCCCCCAGATACGCAGTATTTT. This codes for CAWSVGRGPPDTQYF.